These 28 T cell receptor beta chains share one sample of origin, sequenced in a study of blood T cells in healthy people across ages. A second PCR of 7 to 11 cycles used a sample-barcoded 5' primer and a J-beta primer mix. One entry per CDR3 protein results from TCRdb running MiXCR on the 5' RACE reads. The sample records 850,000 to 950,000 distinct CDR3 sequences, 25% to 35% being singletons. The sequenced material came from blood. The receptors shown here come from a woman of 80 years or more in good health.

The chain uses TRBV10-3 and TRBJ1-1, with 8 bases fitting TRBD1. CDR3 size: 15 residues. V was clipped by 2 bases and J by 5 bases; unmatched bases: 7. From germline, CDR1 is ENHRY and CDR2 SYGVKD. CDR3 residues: CAISEARQGRTEAFF. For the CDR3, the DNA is TGTGCCATCAGTGAGGCCAGACAGGGGAGGACTGAAGCTTTCTTT.

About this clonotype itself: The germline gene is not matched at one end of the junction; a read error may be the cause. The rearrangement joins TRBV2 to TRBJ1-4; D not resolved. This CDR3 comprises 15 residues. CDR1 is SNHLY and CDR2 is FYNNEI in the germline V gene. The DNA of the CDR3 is TGTGCCAGCAGAGACCCTTCCGAGTACCTTGAAACACTGTTTTTT. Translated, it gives CASRDPSEYLETLFF.

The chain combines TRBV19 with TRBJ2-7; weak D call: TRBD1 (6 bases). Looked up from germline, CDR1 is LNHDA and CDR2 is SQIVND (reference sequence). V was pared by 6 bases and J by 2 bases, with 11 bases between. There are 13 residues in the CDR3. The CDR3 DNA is TGTGCCAGTAGGGAGACAGGTACCTACGAGCAGTACTTC. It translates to CASRETGTYEQYF.

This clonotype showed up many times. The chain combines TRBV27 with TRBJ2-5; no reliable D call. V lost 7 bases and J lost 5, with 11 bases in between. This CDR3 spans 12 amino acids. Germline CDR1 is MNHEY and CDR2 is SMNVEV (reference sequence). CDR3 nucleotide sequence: TGTGCCAGCATGGATTTCCGGGAGACCCAGTACTTC. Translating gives CASMDFRETQYF.

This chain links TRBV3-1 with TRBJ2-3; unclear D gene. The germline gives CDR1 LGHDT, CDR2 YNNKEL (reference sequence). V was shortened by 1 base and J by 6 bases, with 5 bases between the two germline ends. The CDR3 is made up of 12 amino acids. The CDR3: CASSQATDTQYF. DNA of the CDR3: TGTGCCAGCAGCCAAGCCACGGATACGCAGTATTTT.

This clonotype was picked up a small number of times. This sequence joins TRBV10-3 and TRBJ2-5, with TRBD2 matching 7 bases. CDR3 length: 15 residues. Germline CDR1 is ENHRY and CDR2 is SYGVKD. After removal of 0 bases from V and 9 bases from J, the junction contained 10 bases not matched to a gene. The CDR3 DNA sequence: TGTGCCATCAGTGAGTCCCTGGGGGGGTCCGAGGCCCAGTACTTC. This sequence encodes CAISESLGGSEAQYF.

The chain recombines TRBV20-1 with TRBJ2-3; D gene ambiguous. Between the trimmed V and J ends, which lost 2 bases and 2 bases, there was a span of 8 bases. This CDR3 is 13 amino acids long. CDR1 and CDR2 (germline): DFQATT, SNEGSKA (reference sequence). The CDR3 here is CSARSLITDTQYF. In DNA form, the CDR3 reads TGCAGTGCTAGATCTCTCATCACAGATACGCAGTATTTT.

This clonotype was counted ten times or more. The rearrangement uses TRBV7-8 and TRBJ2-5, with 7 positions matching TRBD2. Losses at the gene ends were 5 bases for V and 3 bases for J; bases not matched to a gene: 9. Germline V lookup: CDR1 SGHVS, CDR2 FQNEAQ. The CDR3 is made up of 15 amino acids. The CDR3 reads CASSHGLGVEETQYF. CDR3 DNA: TGTGCCAGCAGCCACGGACTAGGGGTGGAAGAGACCCAGTACTTC.

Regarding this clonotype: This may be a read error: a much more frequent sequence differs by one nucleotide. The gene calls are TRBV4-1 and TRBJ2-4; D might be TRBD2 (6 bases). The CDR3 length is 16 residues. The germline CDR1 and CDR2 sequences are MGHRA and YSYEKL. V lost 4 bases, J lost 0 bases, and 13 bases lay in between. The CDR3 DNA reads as TGCGCCAGCAGCCGAGAGCGGGTAATAGCCAAAAACATTCAGTACTTC. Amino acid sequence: CASSRERVIAKNIQYF.

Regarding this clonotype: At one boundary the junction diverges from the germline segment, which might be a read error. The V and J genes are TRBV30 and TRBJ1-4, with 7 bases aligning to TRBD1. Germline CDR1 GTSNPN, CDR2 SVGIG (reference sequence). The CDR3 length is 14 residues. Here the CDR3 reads CAWSMGTATEKLCF. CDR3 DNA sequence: TGTGCCTGGAGTATGGGGACAGCAACGGAAAAACTGTGTTTT.

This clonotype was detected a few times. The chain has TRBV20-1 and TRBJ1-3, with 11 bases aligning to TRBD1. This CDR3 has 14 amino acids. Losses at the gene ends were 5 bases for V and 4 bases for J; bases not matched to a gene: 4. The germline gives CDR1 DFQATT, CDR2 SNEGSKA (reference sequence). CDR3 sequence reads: CSAGDRGKGNTIYF. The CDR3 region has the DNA TGCAGTGCTGGGGACAGGGGGAAGGGAAACACCATATATTTT.

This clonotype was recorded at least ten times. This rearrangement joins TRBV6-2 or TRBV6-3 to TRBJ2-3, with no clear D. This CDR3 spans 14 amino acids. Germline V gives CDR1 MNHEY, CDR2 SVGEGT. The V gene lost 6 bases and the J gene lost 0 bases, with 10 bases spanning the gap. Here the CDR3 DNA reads TGTGCCAGCAGCCGCCCAGGTAGCACAGATACGCAGTATTTT. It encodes CASSRPGSTDTQYF.

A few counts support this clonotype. The CDR3 sequence is CASSPYEGGNTIYF. The DNA of the CDR3 is TGTGCCAGCAGTCCCTACGAGGGGGGAAACACCATATATTTT. This chain links TRBV12-3 or TRBV12-4 with TRBJ1-3; TRBD1 is a possible D gene (5 bases). The CDR3 is 14 residues long. Trimming took off 5 bases at V and 4 bases at J, with 12 bases between the two ends.

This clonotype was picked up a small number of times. Written as DNA, the CDR3 is TGCAGTGCTAGACCGGACAGGGAGGCACTGAACACCGGGGAGCTGTTTTTT. Protein product: CSARPDREALNTGELFF. The J gene is TRBJ2-2, the V gene TRBV20-1; 8 bases align to TRBD1. The CDR3 covers 17 residues. V gave up 2 bases and J gave up 1 base; unmatched junction bases: 9. Germline-derived CDR1 and CDR2 are DFQATT and SNEGSKA (reference sequence).

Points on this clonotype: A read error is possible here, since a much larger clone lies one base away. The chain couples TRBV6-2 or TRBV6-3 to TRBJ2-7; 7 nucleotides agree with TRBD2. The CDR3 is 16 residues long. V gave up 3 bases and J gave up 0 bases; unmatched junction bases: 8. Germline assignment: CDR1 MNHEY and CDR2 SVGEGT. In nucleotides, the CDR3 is TGTGCCAGCAGTTATTCGAGCGGGGTCTTCTCCTACGAGCAGTACTTC. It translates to CASSYSSGVFSYEQYF.

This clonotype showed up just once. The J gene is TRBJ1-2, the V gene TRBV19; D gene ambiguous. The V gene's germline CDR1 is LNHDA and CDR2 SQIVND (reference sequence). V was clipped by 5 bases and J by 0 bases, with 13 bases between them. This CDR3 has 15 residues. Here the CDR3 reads CASSPPGPTNYGYTF. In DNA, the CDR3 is TGTGCCAGTAGTCCTCCCGGGCCTACTAACTATGGCTACACCTTC.

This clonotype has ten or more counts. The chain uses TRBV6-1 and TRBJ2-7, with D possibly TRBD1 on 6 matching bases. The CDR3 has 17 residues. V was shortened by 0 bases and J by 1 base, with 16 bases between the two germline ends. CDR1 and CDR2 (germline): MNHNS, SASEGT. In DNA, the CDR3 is TGTGCCAGCAGTGAAGCCCATCAGACAGGATGGTCCTACGAGCAGTACTTC. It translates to CASSEAHQTGWSYEQYF.

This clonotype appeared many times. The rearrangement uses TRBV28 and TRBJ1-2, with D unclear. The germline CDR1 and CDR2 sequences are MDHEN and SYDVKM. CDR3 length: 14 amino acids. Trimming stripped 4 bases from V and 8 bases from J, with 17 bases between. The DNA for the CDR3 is TGTGCCAGCAGTTCGAGTCCTTCGATGATCGGCTACACCTTC. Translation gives CASSSSPSMIGYTF.

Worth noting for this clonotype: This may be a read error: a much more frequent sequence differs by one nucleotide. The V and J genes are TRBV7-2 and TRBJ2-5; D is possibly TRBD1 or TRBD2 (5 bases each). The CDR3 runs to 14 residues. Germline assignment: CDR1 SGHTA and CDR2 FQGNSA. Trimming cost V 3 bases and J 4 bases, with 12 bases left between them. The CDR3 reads CASSLVAQGETQYF. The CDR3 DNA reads TGTGCCAGCAGCTTGGTAGCGCAGGGAGAGACCCAGTACTTC.

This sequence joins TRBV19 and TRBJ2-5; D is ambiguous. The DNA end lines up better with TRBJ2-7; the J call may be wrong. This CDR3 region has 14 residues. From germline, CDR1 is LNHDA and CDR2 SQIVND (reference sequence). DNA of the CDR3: TGTGCCAGTAGCTCCACAACTGGACCCTACGAGCAGTACTTC. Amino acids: CASSSTTGPYEQYF.

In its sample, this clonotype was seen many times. CDR3 sequence (DNA): TGCGCCAGCAGCCCAGGCGGAGTAACCTACGAGCAGTACTTC. This translates into CASSPGGVTYEQYF. The V call is TRBV5-1, the J call TRBJ2-7; unclear D gene. Germline V gene lookup returns CDR1 SGHRS and CDR2 YFSETQ. Trimming removed 4 bases at V and 2 bases at J, with 13 bases between. There are 14 residues in the CDR3.

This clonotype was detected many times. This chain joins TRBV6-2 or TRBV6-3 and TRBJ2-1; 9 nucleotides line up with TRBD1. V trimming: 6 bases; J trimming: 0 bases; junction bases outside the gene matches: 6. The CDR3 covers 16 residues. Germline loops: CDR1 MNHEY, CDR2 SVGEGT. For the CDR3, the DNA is TGTGCCAGCAGAACTGACAGGGGGAGCTCCTACAATGAGCAGTTCTTC. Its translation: CASRTDRGSSYNEQFF.

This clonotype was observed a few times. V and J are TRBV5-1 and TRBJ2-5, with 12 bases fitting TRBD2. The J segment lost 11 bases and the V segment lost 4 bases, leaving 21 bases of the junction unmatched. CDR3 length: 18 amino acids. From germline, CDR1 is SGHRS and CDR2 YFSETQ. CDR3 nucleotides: TGCGCCAGCAGCGGGAAGACTAGCGGGGGAGTTTCGACGGATGAGCAGTACTTC. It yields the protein CASSGKTSGGVSTDEQYF. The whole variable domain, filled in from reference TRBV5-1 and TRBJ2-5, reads KAGVTQTPRYLIKTRGQQVTLSCSPISGHRSVSWYQQTPGQGLQFLFEYFSETQRNKGNFPGRFSGRQFSNSRSEMNVSTLELGDSALYLCASSGKTSGGVSTDEQYFGPGTRLLVL.

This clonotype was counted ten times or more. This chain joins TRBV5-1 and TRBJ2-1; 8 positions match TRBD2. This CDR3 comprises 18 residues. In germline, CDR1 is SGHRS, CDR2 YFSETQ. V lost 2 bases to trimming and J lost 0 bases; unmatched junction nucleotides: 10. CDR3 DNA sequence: TGCGCCAGCAGCTTAGGCCTAGCGGGTCCCCGCTCCTACAATGAGCAGTTCTTC. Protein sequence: CASSLGLAGPRSYNEQFF.

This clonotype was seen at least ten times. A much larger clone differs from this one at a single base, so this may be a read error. The CDR3, as DNA: TGTGCCAGCAGCCCCAGACAGGGTGACTCCTACAATGAGCAGTACTTC. Translating gives CASSPRQGDSYNEQYF. The V and J genes are TRBV7-9 and TRBJ2-1; TRBD1 aligns across 7 bases. The tail of the sequence fits TRBJ2-7 better, so the J call may be wrong. The CDR3 sequence is 16 residues long. Germline CDR1 and CDR2: SEHNR and FQNEAQ (reference sequence).

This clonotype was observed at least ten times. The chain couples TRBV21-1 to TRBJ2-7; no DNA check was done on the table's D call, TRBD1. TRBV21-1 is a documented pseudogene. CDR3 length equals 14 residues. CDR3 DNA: TGTGCCAGCAGCTACTCGGACCCCCTTGGGGGGCAGTACTTC. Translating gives CASSYSDPLGGQYF.

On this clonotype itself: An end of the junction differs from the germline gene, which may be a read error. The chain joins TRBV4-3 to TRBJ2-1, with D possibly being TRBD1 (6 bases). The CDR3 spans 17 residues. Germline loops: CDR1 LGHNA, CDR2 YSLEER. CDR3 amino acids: CASSQDFIRGKDNGQFF. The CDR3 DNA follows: TGCGCTAGCAGCCAAGATTTCATAAGGGGGAAGGACAATGGGCAGTTCTTC.

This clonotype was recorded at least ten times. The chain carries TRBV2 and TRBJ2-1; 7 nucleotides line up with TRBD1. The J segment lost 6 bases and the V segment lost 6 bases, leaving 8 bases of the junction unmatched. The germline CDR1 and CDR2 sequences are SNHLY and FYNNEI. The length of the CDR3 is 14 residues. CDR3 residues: CASSPDRVRNEQFF. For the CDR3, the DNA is TGTGCCAGCAGCCCTGACAGGGTACGCAATGAGCAGTTCTTC. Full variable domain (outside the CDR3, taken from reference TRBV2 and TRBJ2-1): EPEVTQTPSHQVTQMGQEVILRCVPISNHLYFYWYRQILGQKVEFLVSFYNNEISEKSEIFDDQFSVERPDGSNFTLKIRSTKLEDSAMYFCASSPDRVRNEQFFGPGTRLTVL.